The 21 T cell receptor beta chains listed next were all sequenced from one sample in a study of shared clonotypes between healthy human individuals. Assay used: immunoSEQ multiplex PCR; TCRdb lists only in-frame clones, some missing. The sample records about 730,000 clones, roughly 72% being singletons. Material: memory CD4+ T cells sorted from blood. The subset was: CD45RA-negative fraction. Every receptor here comes from a woman younger than 45 in good health.

The chain links TRBV6-6 to TRBJ2-5, with 8 bases lining up with TRBD2. V shed 2 bases and J 1 base; nucleotides not matched to a gene: 6. This CDR3 spans 16 amino acids. From germline, CDR1 is MNHNY and CDR2 SVGAGI (reference sequence). This CDR3 is CASSYGPSGFQETQYF. In nucleotides, the CDR3 is TGTGCCAGCAGTTACGGGCCTAGCGGGTTCCAAGAGACCCAGTACTTC.

At least ten counts were recorded for this clone. This sample includes further DNA sequences coding for the same CDR3. The CDR3 spells CSADRDTEAFF. The CDR3 DNA is TGCAGTGCGGACAGGGACACTGAAGCTTTCTTT. The chain carries TRBV20-1 and TRBJ1-1; 8 nucleotides align to TRBD1. The junction had 0 bases not matched to a gene; V was cut back by 6 bases and J by 3 bases. From germline, CDR1 is DFQATT and CDR2 SNEGSKA (reference sequence). The CDR3 is 11 amino acids.

The gene calls are TRBV27 and TRBJ2-3, with 7 bases aligning to TRBD2. From germline, CDR1 is MNHEY and CDR2 SMNVEV (reference sequence). The CDR3 has 13 amino acids. The CDR3 nucleotides read TGTGCAGTTCGACGGGGGGTCACAGATACGCAGTATTTT. Protein product: CAVRRGVTDTQYF.

This chain uses TRBV29-1 with TRBJ2-7; no definite D call. The V gene lost 5 bases and the J gene lost 0 bases, with 8 bases spanning the gap. This CDR3 contains 12 residues. Germline lookup yields CDR1 SQVTM and CDR2 ANQGSEA. CDR3 bases: TGCAGCGTTTGTGAGAGCTCCTACGAGCAGTACTTC. Encoded protein: CSVCESSYEQYF.

There are many counts of this clone. This sequence joins TRBV2 and TRBJ2-5, with 9 positions matching TRBD2. J was trimmed by 4 bases and V by 8 bases; bases with no gene match: 8. The germline V gene has CDR1 SNHLY and CDR2 FYNNEI. The CDR3 length is 14 residues. The CDR3 DNA follows: TGTGCCAGCTTCTTAGCGGGAGTAGGAGAGACCCAGTACTTC. Its translation: CASFLAGVGETQYF.

The chain links TRBV5-1 to TRBJ2-1; TRBD2 matches 8 bases. V shed 4 bases, J shed 4 bases, and the junction held 16 bases outside the gene matches. Germline V gives CDR1 SGHRS, CDR2 YFSETQ. The CDR3 has 18 residues. The CDR3 coding sequence is TGCGCCAGCAGCCCCTCCGCGGGGGGAGCGGGACTTTACAATGAGCAGTTCTTC. This encodes CASSPSAGGAGLYNEQFF.

The rearrangement joins TRBV28 to TRBJ1-2; 7 nucleotides line up with TRBD1. Trimming cost V 6 bases and J 7 bases; bases outside gene matches: 8. The CDR3 consists of 13 residues. Germline CDR1 is MDHEN and CDR2 is SYDVKM. CDR3 coding DNA: TGTGCCAGCAGCCTCCGACAGGGAGGTGGCTACACCTTC. It is translated as CASSLRQGGGYTF.

The genes are TRBV28 and TRBJ1-2; 7 bases line up with TRBD1. Germline assignment: CDR1 MDHEN and CDR2 SYDVKM. The CDR3 runs 15 residues. The ends lost 3 bases at V and 5 bases at J; junction bases unmatched: 9. This chain's CDR3 is CASSFRQGRFYGYTF. CDR3 DNA sequence: TGTGCCAGCAGTTTCCGACAGGGAAGGTTTTATGGCTACACCTTC.

The gene calls are TRBV4-1 and TRBJ2-7; 7 nucleotides agree with TRBD2. The CDR3 has 15 residues. Trimming removed 0 bases from V and 4 bases from J; junction bases left unmatched: 6. The germline CDR1 and CDR2 sequences are MGHRA and YSYEKL. CDR3 protein: CASSQDKGGPYEQYF. CDR3 in DNA: TGCGCCAGCAGCCAAGATAAGGGAGGGCCATACGAGCAGTACTTC.

This clone was seen a single time. This CDR3 reads CASSLGKGGNTIYF. CDR3 sequence (DNA): TGTGCCAGCAGCTTGGGAAAAGGTGGAAACACCATATATTTT. The chain employs TRBV5-4 and TRBJ1-3; D ambiguous. CDR3 length: 14 amino acids. Between the trimmed V and J ends, which lost 0 bases and 3 bases, there was a span of 7 bases. Germline CDR1 reads SGHNT; CDR2 reads YYREEE (reference sequence). Supplemented by reference TRBV5-4 and TRBJ1-3, the full variable domain reads ETGVTQSPTHLIKTRGQQVTLRCSSQSGHNTVSWYQQALGQGPQFIFQYYREEENGRGNFPPRFSGLQFPNYSSELNVNALELDDSALYLCASSLGKGGNTIYFGEGSWLTVV.

The chain couples TRBV19 to TRBJ2-1; D is unresolved. This CDR3 comprises 14 residues. V shed 5 bases and J shed 5 bases, with 13 bases lying between them. Germline V gives CDR1 LNHDA, CDR2 SQIVND (reference sequence). For the CDR3, the DNA is TGTGCCAGTAGTTCCCACGTTCTGGACAATGAGCAGTTCTTC. Its protein is CASSSHVLDNEQFF.

The chain recombines TRBV7-9 with TRBJ2-2; D possibly matches TRBD1 or TRBD2 (5 bases each). V dropped 7 bases and J dropped 1 base, with 16 bases sitting between them. CDR1 is SEHNR, CDR2 FQNEAQ, per germline (reference sequence). The CDR3 has 16 amino acids. CDR3 in DNA: TGTGCCAGCACCCGAAGTCGTGGGGGGAACACCGGGGAGCTGTTTTTT. Translating gives CASTRSRGGNTGELFF.

The chain is built from TRBV28 and TRBJ1-5, with TRBD1 identical over 8 bases. The V segment lost 6 bases and the J segment 4 bases; nucleotides outside the gene matches: 5. The CDR3 contains 14 residues. Germline loops: CDR1 MDHEN, CDR2 SYDVKM. CDR3 protein: CASSNTGGNQPQHF. CDR3 DNA: TGTGCCAGCAGCAACACAGGGGGAAATCAGCCCCAGCATTTT. Full variable domain (remainder filled in from reference TRBV28 and TRBJ1-5): DVKVTQSSRYLVKRTGEKVFLECVQDMDHENMFWYRQDPGLGLRLIYFSYDVKMKEKGDIPEGYSVSREKKERFSLILESASTNQTSMYLCASSNTGGNQPQHFGDGTRLSIL.

This clone was recorded at least ten times. The chain employs TRBV5-1 and TRBJ1-1; possibly TRBD1 for D (6 bases). This CDR3 contains 16 residues. The V and J ends lost 0 bases and 1 base respectively, with 13 bases between them. CDR1 and CDR2 from the germline V gene are SGHRS and YFSETQ. CDR3 nucleotide sequence: TGCGCCAGCAGCTTGGCCCAGGGGACACCGAACACTGAAGCTTTCTTT. Translation: CASSLAQGTPNTEAFF.

The chain employs TRBV5-4 and TRBJ2-7; 10 bases align to TRBD2. V lost 1 base and J lost 0; bases outside the gene matches: 4. The CDR3 totals 16 residues. CDR1 SGHNT and CDR2 YYREEE come from the germline V gene (reference sequence). Written as DNA, the CDR3 is TGTGCCAGCAGCTTGTCAGCGGGAGGGGCCTCCTACGAGCAGTACTTC. Encoded protein: CASSLSAGGASYEQYF.

This clone was counted only a few times. CDR3 in DNA: TGTGCCAGCAGTGCCCGGGACAGGGCGTCCTACGAGCAGTACTTC. The encoded protein is CASSARDRASYEQYF. V usage is TRBV6-1 and J usage is TRBJ2-7; 9 positions agree with TRBD1. CDR3 size: 15 residues. Germline V CDR1 and CDR2: MNHNS, SASEGT. Trimming took 4 bases from V and 1 from J; bases not matched to a gene: 5.

The rearrangement joins TRBV9 to TRBJ1-4; no clear D gene. The germline V and J ends were trimmed by 3 bases and 8 bases, with 23 bases remaining between them. The germline V gene encodes CDR1 SGDLS and CDR2 YYNGEE. The CDR3 runs 17 residues. CDR3 sequence reads: CASSENLLQNKTEKLFF. CDR3 coding DNA: TGTGCCAGCAGCGAGAACCTTCTACAAAACAAAACCGAAAAACTGTTTTTT.

The V and J genes are TRBV28 and TRBJ1-5, with 8 bases fitting TRBD1. In germline, CDR1 is MDHEN, CDR2 SYDVKM. J gave up 1 base and V 6 bases, and 5 bases lay outside the gene matches. CDR3 length equals 15 residues. The CDR3 region has the DNA TGTGCCAGCAGAAACAGGGGGACCAGCAATCAGCCCCAGCATTTT. Protein product: CASRNRGTSNQPQHF. Full variable domain (remainder filled in from reference TRBV28 and TRBJ1-5): DVKVTQSSRYLVKRTGEKVFLECVQDMDHENMFWYRQDPGLGLRLIYFSYDVKMKEKGDIPEGYSVSREKKERFSLILESASTNQTSMYLCASRNRGTSNQPQHFGDGTRLSIL.

V usage is TRBV27 and J usage is TRBJ2-1; TRBD2 agrees at 9 bases. Germline V gives CDR1 MNHEY, CDR2 SMNVEV (reference sequence). Unmatched junction bases numbered 6, after V lost 6 bases and J lost 3 bases. This CDR3 comprises 15 residues. The CDR3 spells CASSLAGPRYNEQFF. As DNA, the CDR3 is TGTGCCAGCAGCCTAGCGGGACCACGCTACAATGAGCAGTTCTTC.

The chain combines TRBV15 with TRBJ2-1; D is uncertain. Trimming stripped 0 bases from V and 0 bases from J, with 15 bases between. The CDR3 is 18 amino acids. Germline CDR1 and CDR2: LNHNV and YYDKDF (reference sequence). CDR3 sequence reads: CATSRDRMGRSSYNEQFF. CDR3 nucleotide sequence: TGTGCCACCAGCAGAGATCGTATGGGCAGGAGCTCCTACAATGAGCAGTTCTTC.

Sample share makes this clone medium-sized. The chain is built from TRBV19 and TRBJ2-3; 8 bases align to TRBD1. Germline V gene sequence: CDR1 LNHDA, CDR2 SQIVND (reference sequence). The length of the CDR3 is 13 residues. The ends lost 6 bases at V and 6 bases at J; junction bases unmatched: 5. DNA of the CDR3: TGTGCCAGTAGGGGGACAGGACTGGATACGCAGTATTTT. Translation: CASRGTGLDTQYF.